A selection of T cell receptor beta chains follows, all from one sample in a study of type 1 regulatory T cells. Their antigen targets remain unknown. In TCRdb, the reads were re-called with MiXCR into one record per CDR3 protein. The sample shows about 24,000 distinct CDR3 sequences, roughly two thirds of them seen only once. Sequencing was carried out using cultured T cells, either the whole culture or a sorted T cell fraction (not recorded which). The receptors shown here come from a human donor in good health. The CDR3 runs from the conserved cysteine through the conserved F or W. The D gene is left open where the match is weak. Clone size, where shown, is once, few, many, or a class for clones that have expanded.

d_gene	abundance	v_gene	j_gene	CDR3aa	CDR3nt
NA	NA	TRBV2	TRBJ2-1	CASSRDAGASYNEQFF	TGTGCCAGCAGTAGGGACGCCGGGGCCTCCTACAATGAGCAGTTCTTC
TRBD2	NA	TRBV20-1	TRBJ2-7	CSAGPGLAGRSEQYF	TGCAGTGCTGGTCCGGGACTAGCGGGGAGAAGCGAGCAGTACTTC
TRBD2	NA	TRBV6-6	TRBJ2-3	CASSDYSGGTDTQYF	TGTGCCAGCAGCGATTATAGCGGGGGCACAGATACGCAGTATTTT
NA	NA	TRBV20-1	TRBJ2-3	CSASWAADTQYF	TGCAGTGCTAGTTGGGCGGCAGATACGCAGTATTTT
TRBD1	NA	TRBV6-2/TRBV6-3	TRBJ1-1	CASSPVPGQGGTEASF	TGTGCCAGCAGCCCTGTCCCGGGACAGGGTGGCACTGAAGCTTCCTTT
TRBD1	NA	TRBV12-3/TRBV12-4	TRBJ1-1	CASSPLRGQGEMNTEAFF	TGTGCCAGCAGTCCACTCCGGGGACAGGGCGAAATGAACACTGAAGCTTTCTTT
NA	few	TRBV12-3/TRBV12-4	TRBJ1-1	CASSMSPPGGEAFF	TGTGCCAGCAGTATGTCTCCCCCTGGAGGGGAAGCTTTCTTT
NA	NA	TRBV28	TRBJ1-2	CASTRPGVIYGYTF	TGTGCCAGCACTCGACCTGGGGTTATCTATGGCTACACCTTC
TRBD1	NA	TRBV5-1	TRBJ2-3	CASSARPGQGSNTQYF	TGCGCCAGCAGCGCCAGGCCGGGACAGGGATCAAATACGCAGTATTTT
TRBD2	once	TRBV11-2	TRBJ2-3	CASSLGRGTPTDTQYF	TGTGCCAGCAGCTTAGGGCGGGGGACCCCCACAGATACGCAGTATTTT
NA	NA	TRBV6-1	TRBJ1-6	CASSEKGIGNSPLHF	TGTGCCAGCAGTGAAAAGGGTATAGGTAATTCACCCCTCCACTTT
NA	NA	TRBV29-1	TRBJ1-4	CSGRTAFPNEKLFF	TGCAGCGGACGGACAGCCTTCCCCAATGAAAAACTGTTTTTT
TRBD2	NA	TRBV7-9	TRBJ2-3	CASSLLSGGAGDTQYF	TGTGCCAGCAGCCTCCTTAGCGGGGGGGCCGGAGATACGCAGTATTTT
NA	few	TRBV5-1	TRBJ2-7	CASSPGPPIPYEQYF	TGCGCCAGCAGCCCAGGTCCTCCAATCCCCTACGAGCAGTACTTC
NA	NA	TRBV6-5	TRBJ2-5	CASSYSSRLLRQETQYF	TGTGCCAGCAGTTACTCGTCGCGACTCTTACGCCAAGAGACCCAGTACTTC
TRBD1	few	TRBV6-6	TRBJ2-2	CASRRQGYTGELFF	TGTGCCAGCAGACGACAGGGGTACACCGGGGAGCTGTTTTTT
TRBD1	NA	TRBV4-3	TRBJ1-4	CASSQDQAGTGGTNEKLFF	TGCGCCAGCAGCCAAGATCAGGCCGGGACAGGTGGAACTAATGAAAAACTGTTTTTT
NA	NA	TRBV25-1	TRBJ2-3	CASLEGRRGTQYF	TGTGCCAGCTTGGAGGGTCGGAGGGGTACGCAGTATTTT
NA	few	TRBV10-1	TRBJ2-7	CASSPLVGTVNEQYF	TGCGCCAGCAGCCCCTTGGTGGGGACCGTCAACGAGCAGTACTTC
TRBD2	few	TRBV12-3/TRBV12-4	TRBJ2-7	CASSLTAGAPYEQYF	TGTGCCAGCAGTTTAACAGCGGGGGCCCCCTACGAGCAGTACTTC
NA	NA	TRBV20-1	TRBJ2-2	CSARGPSGELFF	TGCAGTGCTAGGGGACCATCCGGGGAGCTGTTTTTT
NA	few	TRBV7-2	TRBJ1-6	CASSLAGRLDGRQGSPLHF	TGTGCCAGCAGCTTAGCCGGGCGATTAGACGGACGTCAGGGTTCACCCCTCCACTTT